The 32 T cell receptor beta chains listed next were all sequenced from one sample in a study of radiotherapy plus CTLA-4 blockade in lung cancer. Data came from immunoSEQ multiplex PCR; TCRdb stores just in-frame clones and leaves some out. This repertoire shows 40,000 to 50,000 clones, 75% to 90% found once; its top ten account for approximately 3.6%. The specimen comprised peripheral blood, sampled from a patient treated with radiotherapy plus ipilimumab. These receptors were obtained from a human donor with non-small cell lung cancer who had stable disease on radiotherapy plus ipilimumab.

This clone was counted a few times. CDR3 loop: CASSLGGRQGASYEQYF. The CDR3 bases are TGTGCCAGCAGCCTTGGTGGCCGACAGGGGGCATCGTACGAGCAGTACTTC. The chain has TRBV11-1 and TRBJ2-7; 10 bases agree with TRBD1. Germline CDR1 reads SGHAT; CDR2 reads FQDESV (reference sequence). The CDR3 has 17 residues. Trimming at V came to 5 bases and at J to 4 bases, leaving 14 bases not matched to a gene.

The chain combines TRBV7-2 with TRBJ1-2, with D tentatively TRBD1 (6 bases). The germline V gene has CDR1 SGHTA and CDR2 FQGNSA. This CDR3 has 13 amino acids. V gave up 5 bases and J gave up 7 bases, with 14 bases separating them. CDR3 bases: TGTGCCAGCAGCCCTGGGGGGGCCCCTGGCTACACCTTC. It translates to CASSPGGAPGYTF.

V is TRBV19 and J is TRBJ1-4; D not certain. Trimming shortened V by 5 bases and J by 6 bases, and 13 bases separated the two germline ends. The CDR3 sequence is 14 residues long. Germline V gene lookup returns CDR1 LNHDA and CDR2 SQIVND (reference sequence). The CDR3 sequence: CASSRSADYEKLFF. In DNA, the CDR3 is TGTGCCAGTAGTCGGTCAGCGGATTATGAAAAACTGTTTTTT.

The DNA for the CDR3 is TGTGCCAGCTCCTCCGGGACAGGGGGCCGAGCTAACTATGGCTACACCTTC. Encoded protein: CASSSGTGGRANYGYTF. The V gene is TRBV28, the J gene TRBJ1-2; TRBD1 agrees at 12 bases. With V trimmed by 8 bases and J by 0 bases, 10 bases remained unmatched. Germline loops: CDR1 MDHEN, CDR2 SYDVKM. The CDR3 contains 17 residues.

The J gene is TRBJ2-2, the V gene TRBV27; 8 bases are a match to TRBD2. The CDR3 extends over 14 amino acids. V lost 1 base, J lost 7 bases, and 2 bases stayed unmatched. From germline, CDR1 is MNHEY and CDR2 SMNVEV (reference sequence). CDR3 nucleotides: TGTGCCAGCAGTTTATTCGCGGGAGGCGGGGAGCTGTTTTTT. Translation: CASSLFAGGGELFF.

Turning to this clone: Other DNA sequences in this sample translate to the same CDR3. The chain couples TRBV6-1 to TRBJ1-2; 8 positions match TRBD1. V dropped 6 bases and J dropped 6; count of bases not matched to a gene: 6. Germline values: CDR1 MNHNS, CDR2 SASEGT. CDR3 length equals 13 residues. The CDR3, as DNA: TGTGCCAGCAGCAAAGGACAGGGTGATGGCTACACCTTC. Amino acids: CASSKGQGDGYTF.

V is TRBV28 and J is TRBJ1-1; D is uncertain. This CDR3 region has 13 residues. Germline lookup yields CDR1 MDHEN and CDR2 SYDVKM. The germline V and J ends were trimmed by 1 base and 6 bases, with 9 bases remaining between them. The CDR3: CASSLYSVPEAFF. The CDR3 nucleotides read TGTGCCAGCAGTTTATACAGTGTCCCTGAAGCTTTCTTT.

V and J are TRBV28 and TRBJ1-4; D remains unclear. The CDR3 consists of 14 residues. V was cut by 6 bases and J by 2 bases, with 10 bases left in between. The germline V gene has CDR1 MDHEN and CDR2 SYDVKM. The CDR3 DNA is TGTGCCAGCAGGACGATGGGCACTAATGAAAAACTGTTTTTT. This encodes CASRTMGTNEKLFF.

CDR3 DNA sequence: TGTGCCAGCAGCTCCGACAGCCACTACGAGCAGTACTTC. It yields the protein CASSSDSHYEQYF. This chain uses TRBV7-9 with TRBJ2-7, with a tentative D call TRBD1 (5 bases). V dropped 4 bases and J dropped 3 bases, with 10 bases sitting between them. Germline CDR1 SEHNR, CDR2 FQNEAQ (reference sequence). CDR3 size: 13 residues.

This chain connects TRBV21-1 to TRBJ2-7; TRBD2 is the table's D call and was not checked against the DNA. TRBV21-1 is a recognized pseudogene. The CDR3 runs to 18 residues. As DNA, the CDR3 is TGTGCCAGCAGCCCTAGGACTAGCGGGAGTCATGATAACCACGAGCAGTACTTC. This codes for CASSPRTSGSHDNHEQYF.

The gene calls are TRBV19 and TRBJ2-1; the match to TRBD2 covers 10 bases. This CDR3 spans 15 amino acids. The ends lost 5 bases at V and 9 bases at J; junction bases unmatched: 10. Germline CDR1 and CDR2: LNHDA and SQIVND (reference sequence). The CDR3 here is CASSSSGRARGEQFF. The CDR3 nucleotides read TGTGCCAGTAGTTCGAGCGGGAGGGCCAGGGGTGAGCAGTTCTTC.

This sequence joins TRBV27 and TRBJ2-5; 8 bases are a match to TRBD1. This CDR3 has 14 amino acids. The V gene end was trimmed by 2 bases and the J gene end by 5 bases; junction bases not matched to a gene: 4. CDR1 MNHEY and CDR2 SMNVEV come from the germline V gene (reference sequence). CDR3 protein: CASSLQGARETQYF. The DNA for the CDR3 is TGTGCCAGCAGTTTACAGGGGGCACGGGAGACCCAGTACTTC.

The genes are TRBV18 and TRBJ1-2; 10 bases align to TRBD1. V trimming: 1 base; J trimming: 2 bases; junction bases outside the gene matches: 1. Germline V gene data show CDR1 as KGHSH and CDR2 as LQKENI. The CDR3 runs 15 residues. The chain's CDR3 is CASSPQGQGNYGYTF. CDR3 coding DNA: TGTGCCAGCTCACCACAGGGACAGGGGAACTATGGCTACACCTTC.

The CDR3 coding sequence is TGTGCCAGCAGACAAGAACAGGGAATATTCTACGAGCAGTACTTC. This gives the protein CASRQEQGIFYEQYF. The rearrangement uses TRBV7-2 and TRBJ2-7, with D possibly TRBD1 on 6 matching bases. Trimming took 6 bases from V and 3 from J, leaving 18 bases between them. CDR3 size: 15 residues. In germline, CDR1 is SGHTA, CDR2 FQGNSA.

This clone was found once. V is TRBV7-6 and J is TRBJ1-6; no reliable D call. The CDR3 length is 13 residues. Trimming cost V 1 base and J 10 bases, with 8 bases left between them. In germline, CDR1 is SGHVS, CDR2 FNYEAQ. The DNA of the CDR3 is TGTGCCAGCAGCTTAGACATAAACTCACCCCTCCACTTT. It encodes CASSLDINSPLHF.

In its sample, this clone was seen a few times. The rearrangement links TRBV5-1 to TRBJ1-1; a weak D match, TRBD1 (5 bases). Germline V gives CDR1 SGHRS, CDR2 YFSETQ. V lost 0 bases to trimming and J lost 1 base, with 10 bases between them. The CDR3 sequence is 15 residues long. CDR3 protein: CASSLAITGNTEAFF. CDR3 sequence (DNA): TGCGCCAGCAGCTTGGCCATTACAGGGAACACTGAAGCTTTCTTT.

In its sample, this clone was seen a few times. The chain links TRBV7-2 to TRBJ1-2; 10 nucleotides align to TRBD1. The CDR3 length is 13 residues. In germline, CDR1 is SGHTA, CDR2 FQGNSA. V dropped 4 bases and J dropped 6; count of bases not matched to a gene: 2. CDR3 loop: CASSYGQGDGYTF. CDR3 nucleotides: TGTGCCAGCAGCTACGGACAGGGGGATGGCTACACCTTC.

The chain has TRBV28 and TRBJ2-5; 7 bases map to TRBD2. V was pared by 3 bases and J by 2 bases, with 6 bases of the junction left unmatched. CDR3 length: 15 residues. The V gene's germline CDR1 is MDHEN and CDR2 SYDVKM. CDR3: CASSFGLAEQETQYF. CDR3 in DNA: TGTGCCAGCAGTTTTGGTCTAGCGGAGCAAGAGACCCAGTACTTC. The full variable domain, rest sourced from reference TRBV28 and TRBJ2-5, is DVKVTQSSRYLVKRTGEKVFLECVQDMDHENMFWYRQDPGLGLRLIYFSYDVKMKEKGDIPEGYSVSREKKERFSLILESASTNQTSMYLCASSFGLAEQETQYFGPGTRLLVL.

This chain uses TRBV27 with TRBJ1-2, with a possible D match to TRBD1 (6 bases). V lost 6 bases and J 7 bases, leaving 21 bases between the germline ends. CDR1 and CDR2 (germline): MNHEY, SMNVEV (reference sequence). The CDR3 runs 15 residues. The CDR3 reads CASSMGGALGGGYTF. The CDR3 DNA is TGTGCCAGCAGCATGGGGGGGGCGCTTGGTGGTGGCTACACCTTC.

The chain is built from TRBV14 and TRBJ2-5; TRBD1 agrees at 8 bases. The CDR3 is 17 amino acids. Germline assignment: CDR1 SGHDN and CDR2 FVKESK. V lost 0 bases and J lost 1; bases outside the gene matches: 7. The chain's CDR3 is CASSQDRTGLIQETQYF. CDR3 nucleotides: TGTGCCAGCAGCCAAGATAGGACAGGGCTCATCCAAGAGACCCAGTACTTC.

This clone is a singleton in its sample. The chain uses TRBV4-1 and TRBJ2-2, with 12 bases that match TRBD1. From germline, CDR1 is MGHRA and CDR2 YSYEKL. Germline trimming cut 3 bases from V and 3 bases from J; bases unmatched to any gene: 20. The CDR3 runs 22 residues. CDR3: CASSQQAGTGGPLLRYTGELFF. In DNA form, the CDR3 reads TGCGCCAGCAGCCAGCAAGCCGGGACAGGGGGCCCACTACTGAGATACACCGGGGAGCTGTTTTTT.

The chain combines TRBV7-9 with TRBJ2-7, with D possibly being TRBD1 (7 bases). The length of the CDR3 is 14 residues. V was clipped by 5 bases and J by 8 bases, with 19 bases between them. The germline V gene has CDR1 SEHNR and CDR2 FQNEAQ (reference sequence). In DNA form, the CDR3 reads TGTGCCAGCAGCGCCGCAGGGGGGCTCGAGCAGCAGTACTTC. It encodes CASSAAGGLEQQYF.

The table lists this clone with a few counts. The chain uses TRBV18 and TRBJ2-2, with no clear D. V was trimmed by 3 bases and J by 4 bases, leaving 15 bases between them. There are 16 residues in the CDR3. Per the germline V gene, CDR1 is KGHSH and CDR2 is LQKENI. The CDR3 sequence is CASSPPQSRGTGELFF. The CDR3 coding sequence is TGTGCCAGCTCACCTCCCCAGAGCCGAGGCACCGGGGAGCTGTTTTTT.

The genes are TRBV19 and TRBJ2-1; 10 positions match TRBD2. The junction had 13 bases not matched to a gene; V was cut back by 0 bases and J by 5 bases. The CDR3 has 19 residues. The germline V gene has CDR1 LNHDA and CDR2 SQIVND (reference sequence). CDR3 sequence (DNA): TGTGCCAGTAGTATAGATCGTCGGGCTAGCGGGAGAGAACACAATGAGCAGTTCTTC. It encodes CASSIDRRASGREHNEQFF.

The chain uses TRBV10-3 and TRBJ2-7, with 8 bases lining up with TRBD2. CDR1 is ENHRY and CDR2 is SYGVKD in the germline V gene. This CDR3 spans 16 amino acids. The ends lost 3 bases at V and 2 bases at J; junction bases unmatched: 9. As DNA, the CDR3 is TGTGCCATCAGTGAACTTTCCGGGACTAGGGCCTACGAGCAGTACTTC. Protein product: CAISELSGTRAYEQYF.

This chain uses TRBV10-3 with TRBJ2-3, with a tentative D call TRBD2 (6 bases). There are 15 residues in the CDR3. Trimming took off 4 bases at V and 4 bases at J, with 15 bases between the two ends. CDR1 and CDR2 (germline): ENHRY, SYGVKD. This CDR3 is CAISGWDGGADTQYF. CDR3 coding DNA: TGTGCCATCAGTGGCTGGGACGGGGGAGCAGATACGCAGTATTTT.

The genes are TRBV7-6 and TRBJ1-6; 7 positions agree with TRBD1. CDR3 size: 13 residues. From germline, CDR1 is SGHVS and CDR2 FNYEAQ. The V and J ends lost 4 bases and 10 bases, in that order; junction bases with no gene match: 4. The CDR3 spells CASSYTGESPLHF. In DNA form, the CDR3 reads TGTGCCAGCAGCTACACAGGGGAATCACCCCTCCACTTT.

The chain has TRBV4-1 and TRBJ1-2; D remains unclear. CDR3 length equals 13 residues. The V gene's germline CDR1 is MGHRA and CDR2 YSYEKL. Between the trimmed V and J ends, which lost 3 bases and 4 bases, there was a span of 9 bases. The DNA of the CDR3 is TGCGCCAGCAGCCAGGTAGCCCGCTATGGCTACACCTTC. This encodes CASSQVARYGYTF.

The chain is built from TRBV7-2 and TRBJ2-5; 7 bases align to TRBD2. CDR3 length: 18 amino acids. Germline trimming cut 2 bases from V and 2 bases from J; bases unmatched to any gene: 14. Germline assignment: CDR1 SGHTA and CDR2 FQGNSA. The CDR3 nucleotides are TGTGCCAGCAGCTTATATGGGGGAGGGAGCGGTGTACAAGAGACCCAGTACTTC. Translation gives CASSLYGGGSGVQETQYF.

V is TRBV10-1 and J is TRBJ2-1, with 9 bases matching TRBD1. CDR3 length: 14 amino acids. V was pared by 6 bases and J by 6 bases, with 6 bases of the junction left unmatched. Germline loops: CDR1 WNHNN, CDR2 SYGVQD (reference sequence). CDR3 coding DNA: TGCGCCAGCAGCGAGGGACAGGGTATCAATGAGCAGTTCTTC. Its translation is CASSEGQGINEQFF.

The gene calls are TRBV29-1 and TRBJ2-5; 7 bases map to TRBD1. Germline values: CDR1 SQVTM, CDR2 ANQGSEA. The CDR3 extends over 13 amino acids. V dropped 3 bases and J dropped 7; count of bases not matched to a gene: 8. CDR3 coding DNA: TGCAGCGTTGATACAGGGGCCCTGCCGACCCAGTACTTC. Protein: CSVDTGALPTQYF. The full variable domain, its missing parts supplied by reference TRBV29-1 and TRBJ2-5, is SAVISQKPSRDICQRGTSLTIQCQVDSQVTMMFWYRQQPGQSLTLIATANQGSEATYESGFVIDKFPISRPNLTFSTLTVSNMSPEDSSIYLCSVDTGALPTQYFGPGTRLLVL.

The chain uses TRBV4-3 and TRBJ2-1; TRBD2 agrees at 11 bases. The CDR3 extends over 14 amino acids. The junction had 4 bases not matched to a gene; V was cut back by 5 bases and J by 7 bases. CDR1 is LGHNA and CDR2 is YSLEER in the germline V gene. CDR3 nucleotides: TGCGCCAGCAGCTTACTAGCGGGAGTGAATGAGCAGTTCTTC. This codes for CASSLLAGVNEQFF.